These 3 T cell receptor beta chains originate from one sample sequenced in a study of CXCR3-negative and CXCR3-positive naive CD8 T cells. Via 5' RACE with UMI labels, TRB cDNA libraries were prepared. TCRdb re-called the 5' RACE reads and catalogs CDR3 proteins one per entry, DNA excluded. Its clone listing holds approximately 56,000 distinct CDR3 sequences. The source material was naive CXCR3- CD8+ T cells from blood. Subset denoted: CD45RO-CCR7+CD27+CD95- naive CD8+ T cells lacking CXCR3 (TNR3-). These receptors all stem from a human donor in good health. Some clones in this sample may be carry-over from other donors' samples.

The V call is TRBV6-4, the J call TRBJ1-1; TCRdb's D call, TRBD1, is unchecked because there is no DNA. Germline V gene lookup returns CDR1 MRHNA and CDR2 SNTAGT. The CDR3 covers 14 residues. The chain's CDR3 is CASSDGQGNTEAFF.

The CDR3 loop reads CASSSPVMSGPNYGYTF. This chain joins TRBV28 and TRBJ1-2; TCRdb lists TRBD1, though no DNA is available to test this call. CDR3 length: 17 residues. CDR1 MDHEN and CDR2 SYDVKM come from the germline V gene.

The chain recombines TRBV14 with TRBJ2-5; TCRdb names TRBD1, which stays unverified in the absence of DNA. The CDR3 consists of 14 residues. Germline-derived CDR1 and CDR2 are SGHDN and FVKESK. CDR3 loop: CASSHGTDQETQYF.